One and the same sample provided the 8 T cell receptor beta chains below, sequenced in a study of blood T cell repertoires in COVID-19. Clones were sequenced by immunoSEQ multiplex PCR, and TCRdb holds only the in-frame ones, with some missing. There are about 76,000 clones in the sample; roughly 87% occur only once, and 29% lies in the top ten. The sequencing input was peripheral blood. The receptor source for this set is a woman older than 75 with active or convalescent COVID-19.

The gene calls are TRBV2 and TRBJ2-3, with a tentative D call TRBD2 (7 bases). The CDR3 is 16 amino acids. V lost 2 bases to trimming and J lost 2 bases, with 14 bases between them. Germline V CDR1 and CDR2: SNHLY, FYNNEI. The CDR3 DNA is TGTGCCAGCAGTGAAAATGGGGGGGCGATCACAGATACGCAGTATTTT. Translating gives CASSENGGAITDTQYF. Combining the CDR3 with reference TRBV2 and TRBJ2-3 gives the whole variable domain EPEVTQTPSHQVTQMGQEVILRCVPISNHLYFYWYRQILGQKVEFLVSFYNNEISEKSEIFDDQFSVERPDGSNFTLKIRSTKLEDSAMYFCASSENGGAITDTQYFGPGTRLTVL.

In regard to this clone: Relative to the germline gene, one junction end is altered; a read error may explain this. The chain carries TRBV2 and TRBJ1-3; tentatively, D is TRBD1 (5 bases). Germline CDR1 is SNHLY and CDR2 is FYNNEI. The CDR3 contains 12 residues. The DNA for the CDR3 is TGTGCCAGCAGCATCAGACAAGGGACTAATGGTTTT. Its protein is CASSIRQGTNGF.

V and J are TRBV19 and TRBJ2-6; unclear D gene. The CDR3 runs to 17 residues. CDR1 is LNHDA and CDR2 is SQIVND in the germline V gene (reference sequence). Between the trimmed V and J ends, which lost 6 bases and 0 bases, there was a span of 15 bases. The CDR3 DNA reads as TGTGCCAGTAGCGCACAGTACGGCGACTCTGGGGCCAACGTCCTGACTTTC. Translated, it gives CASSAQYGDSGANVLTF.

V and J are TRBV5-5 and TRBJ1-4; D is perhaps TRBD1 (5 bases). From germline, CDR1 is SGHKS and CDR2 YYEKEE (reference sequence). The CDR3 loop spans 14 amino acids. Deletions cut 3 bases from V and 5 bases from J, with 11 bases between. The CDR3 sequence is CASSWTGGNEKLFF. The CDR3 DNA is TGTGCCAGCAGCTGGACCGGGGGAAATGAAAAACTGTTTTTT.

The chain carries TRBV28 and TRBJ1-1; TRBD1 aligns across 8 bases. The CDR3 consists of 12 residues. Germline V CDR1 and CDR2: MDHEN, SYDVKM. J gave up 5 bases and V 5 bases, and 1 base lay outside the gene matches. CDR3 in amino acids: CASSTGGTEAFF. The CDR3, as DNA: TGTGCCAGCAGTACAGGGGGGACTGAAGCTTTCTTT.

The chain joins TRBV7-9 to TRBJ2-2, with a tentative D call TRBD1 (6 bases). CDR3 length: 14 amino acids. Germline V gene lookup returns CDR1 SEHNR and CDR2 FQNEAQ (reference sequence). V lost 5 bases and J lost 4, with 11 bases in between. The CDR3 loop is CASSPGQTTGELFF. The CDR3 region has the DNA TGTGCCAGCAGCCCCGGACAGACCACCGGGGAGCTGTTTTTT.

The chain carries TRBV27 and TRBJ2-5; 8 bases fit TRBD1. The germline gives CDR1 MNHEY, CDR2 SMNVEV (reference sequence). This CDR3 is built from 14 residues. Trimming removed 9 bases from V and 2 bases from J; junction bases left unmatched: 8. CDR3 DNA sequence: TGTGCCAGAGAACCGGGACAGGTACAAGAGACCCAGTACTTC. It yields the protein CAREPGQVQETQYF.

This clone was detected once. The chain joins TRBV29-1 to TRBJ1-6; D not resolved. Trimming left V 8 bases short and J 8 bases short, with 13 bases between. From germline, CDR1 is SQVTM and CDR2 ANQGSEA. CDR3 length equals 12 residues. CDR3 nucleotides: TGCAGCTCGCAGACCGGAGATTCACCCCTCCACTTT. Translation: CSSQTGDSPLHF.